Shown below are 24 T cell receptor beta chains from a single sample sequenced in a study of blood T cell repertoires in COVID-19. The repertoire was sequenced with immunoSEQ multiplex PCR; TCRdb's copy has only in-frame clones and lacks some. Here the sample spans roughly 180,000 clones, more than 85% being singletons. Input material: peripheral blood. The source is a man in his 70s with active or convalescent COVID-19.

The chain uses TRBV5-1 and TRBJ1-3; no reliable D call. The CDR3 contains 17 residues. From germline, CDR1 is SGHRS and CDR2 YFSETQ. The V end lost 2 bases, the J end lost 2 bases, and 17 bases lay between the germline ends. CDR3: CASSLGGSLLTGNTIYF. Here the CDR3 DNA reads TGCGCCAGCAGCTTAGGAGGCAGCTTATTAACTGGAAACACCATATATTTT.

The rearrangement uses TRBV28 and TRBJ2-3; 9 bases align to TRBD2. V lost 3 bases and J lost 4; bases outside the gene matches: 11. This CDR3 is built from 17 residues. Germline V CDR1 and CDR2: MDHEN, SYDVKM. CDR3 bases: TGTGCCAGCAGTTTCAATGGGCGGGGGGGCCCGTCAGATACGCAGTATTTT. It translates to CASSFNGRGGPSDTQYF.

The CDR3 sequence is CASSLEGTPYNSPLHF. As DNA, the CDR3 is TGCGCCAGCAGCTTGGAGGGGACACCATATAATTCACCCCTCCACTTT. This sequence joins TRBV5-1 and TRBJ1-6, with D possibly TRBD1 on 6 matching bases. The germline V gene has CDR1 SGHRS and CDR2 YFSETQ. V gave up 0 bases and J gave up 4 bases, with 11 bases separating them. The CDR3 totals 16 residues.

This sequence joins TRBV18 and TRBJ2-1; TRBD2 aligns across 7 bases. Losses at the gene ends were 3 bases for V and 7 bases for J; bases not matched to a gene: 6. Germline CDR1 is KGHSH and CDR2 is LQKENI. CDR3 size: 14 residues. The CDR3 nucleotides read TGTGCCAGCTCACCGGGACTACCGGGGAATGAGCAGTTCTTC. Encoded protein: CASSPGLPGNEQFF.

The rearrangement joins TRBV28 to TRBJ1-4; 7 bases match TRBD1. The CDR3 has 15 amino acids. Looked up from germline, CDR1 is MDHEN and CDR2 is SYDVKM. Trimming cost V 6 bases and J 0 bases; bases outside gene matches: 4. DNA for the CDR3: TGTGCCAGCAGCCCCGGGACAGCAACTAATGAAAAACTGTTTTTT. It specifies CASSPGTATNEKLFF.

This chain uses TRBV13 with TRBJ2-2, with D possibly being TRBD2 (5 bases). There are 14 residues in the CDR3. Germline V gene data show CDR1 as PRHDT and CDR2 as FYEKMQ (reference sequence). Trimming cost V 4 bases and J 4 bases, with 10 bases left between them. CDR3 in DNA: TGTGCCAGCAGCTCAGGAGAGGGCACCGGGGAGCTGTTTTTT. Protein sequence: CASSSGEGTGELFF.

The chain uses TRBV6-5 and TRBJ2-5; 9 nucleotides match TRBD2. Germline CDR1 reads MNHEY; CDR2 reads SVGAGI. The CDR3 spans 13 residues. V shed 8 bases and J 9 bases; nucleotides not matched to a gene: 10. The CDR3 here is CASWRGGAGAQYF. For the CDR3, the DNA is TGTGCCAGCTGGCGCGGGGGGGCCGGGGCCCAGTACTTC.

The chain is built from TRBV2 and TRBJ2-2; 7 bases map to TRBD1. Unmatched junction bases numbered 8, after V lost 2 bases and J lost 8 bases. CDR1 and CDR2 from the germline V gene are SNHLY and FYNNEI. The CDR3 length is 15 residues. The DNA for the CDR3 is TGTGCCAGCAGTGAAAAGTCAGGGGGAGAAGGGGAGCTGTTTTTT. Protein product: CASSEKSGGEGELFF.

This chain joins TRBV5-1 and TRBJ2-3, with 10 bases matching TRBD1. CDR1 and CDR2 (germline): SGHRS, YFSETQ. CDR3 length: 14 residues. With 6 bases clipped from V and 2 bases from J, the junction kept 3 bases outside the gene matches. CDR3 amino acids: CASTDRGFTDTQYF. The CDR3 nucleotides read TGCGCCAGCACGGACAGGGGGTTCACAGATACGCAGTATTTT.

This clone showed up just once. An end of the junction does not agree with germline; a read error may underlie this. The CDR3 coding sequence is TGTGCCAGCAGTTTTAGTCTGGCGGGACAGCCTAGGGGGTACTACGGCTACACCTTC. This sequence encodes CASSFSLAGQPRGYYGYTF. The chain links TRBV28 to TRBJ1-2; 7 bases line up with TRBD1. Germline-derived CDR1 and CDR2 are MDHEN and SYDVKM. This CDR3 contains 19 residues.

This clone was found a few times. The chain carries TRBV10-2 and TRBJ1-5, with 9 nucleotides matching TRBD1. J was trimmed by 6 bases and V by 8 bases; bases with no gene match: 8. Per the germline V gene, CDR1 is WSHSY and CDR2 is SAAADI. The CDR3 runs 14 residues. This chain's CDR3 is CASGDRESFQPQHF. The CDR3 DNA follows: TGCGCCAGCGGGGACAGGGAAAGTTTTCAGCCCCAGCATTTT.

The CDR3 loop is CASSYSGTSGGVQYF. The CDR3 coding sequence is TGTGCCAGCAGTTACTCGGGGACTAGCGGGGGTGTCCAGTACTTC. The V gene is TRBV6-2 or TRBV6-3, the J gene TRBJ2-4, with 14 bases matching TRBD2. In germline, CDR1 is MNHEY, CDR2 SVGEGT. The CDR3 is made up of 15 amino acids. With V trimmed by 0 bases and J by 13 bases, 5 bases remained unmatched.

The chain uses TRBV19 and TRBJ1-2; 9 nucleotides align to TRBD1. This CDR3 comprises 15 residues. Germline V gives CDR1 LNHDA, CDR2 SQIVND (reference sequence). V lost 3 bases and J lost 2; bases outside the gene matches: 4. CDR3 protein: CASSITGGFNYGYTF. The CDR3 DNA sequence: TGTGCCAGTAGTATCACAGGGGGCTTCAACTATGGCTACACCTTC. Looking up the rest from reference TRBV19 and TRBJ1-2 gives the full variable domain: DGGITQSPKYLFRKEGQNVTLSCEQNLNHDAMYWYRQDPGQGLRLIYYSQIVNDFQKGDIAEGYSVSREKKESFPLTVTSAQKNPTAFYLCASSITGGFNYGYTFGSGTRLTVV.

This chain uses TRBV2 with TRBJ1-2, with D possibly TRBD1 on 5 matching bases. Trimming took 3 bases from V and 8 from J, leaving 10 bases between them. The CDR3 runs to 12 residues. CDR1 SNHLY and CDR2 FYNNEI come from the germline V gene. The CDR3 reads CASSDRDGGYTF. The CDR3 DNA reads TGTGCCAGCAGTGACAGGGATGGGGGCTACACCTTC.

The V call is TRBV19, the J call TRBJ1-2, with 9 positions matching TRBD1. V lost 5 bases to trimming and J lost 5 bases; unmatched junction nucleotides: 6. Per the germline V gene, CDR1 is LNHDA and CDR2 is SQIVND (reference sequence). This CDR3 has 14 amino acids. The DNA of the CDR3 is TGTGCCAGTAGTGTGAGGACAGGGGCTTATGGCTACACCTTC. It is translated as CASSVRTGAYGYTF. The full variable domain, rest sourced from reference TRBV19 and TRBJ1-2, is DGGITQSPKYLFRKEGQNVTLSCEQNLNHDAMYWYRQDPGQGLRLIYYSQIVNDFQKGDIAEGYSVSREKKESFPLTVTSAQKNPTAFYLCASSVRTGAYGYTFGSGTRLTVV.

The V call is TRBV20-1, the J call TRBJ1-2, with D perhaps matching TRBD1 (6 bases). The CDR3 spans 16 residues. V was shortened by 3 bases and J by 8 bases, with 25 bases between the two germline ends. In germline, CDR1 is DFQATT, CDR2 SNEGSKA (reference sequence). This CDR3 reads CSASGSSRTAWGGYTF. Written as DNA, the CDR3 is TGCAGTGCTAGTGGATCTTCGAGGACAGCCTGGGGCGGCTACACCTTC.

V gene TRBV7-2 combines with J gene TRBJ1-3; D not resolved. This CDR3 is 15 amino acids long. V lost 1 base to trimming and J lost 0 bases, with 7 bases between them. Germline-derived CDR1 and CDR2 are SGHTA and FQGNSA. This chain's CDR3 is CASSLGRISGNTIYF. Here the CDR3 DNA reads TGTGCCAGCAGCTTAGGGAGAATCTCTGGAAACACCATATATTTT. Looking up the rest from reference TRBV7-2 and TRBJ1-3 gives the full variable domain: GAGVSQSPSNKVTEKGKDVELRCDPISGHTALYWYRQSLGQGLEFLIYFQGNSAPDKSGLPSDRFSAERTGGSVSTLTIQRTQQEDSAVYLCASSLGRISGNTIYFGEGSWLTVV.

V gene TRBV6-2 or TRBV6-3 combines with J gene TRBJ1-1; D remains ambiguous. Trimming pared 6 bases from V and 1 base from J, leaving 9 bases between. Germline CDR1 reads MNHEY; CDR2 reads SVGEGT. The length of the CDR3 is 13 residues. The CDR3 protein is CASSPRRNTEAFF. In nucleotides, the CDR3 is TGTGCCAGCAGCCCCCGGAGGAACACTGAAGCTTTCTTT.

The chain employs TRBV7-8 and TRBJ1-4; the D is unclear. The CDR3 length is 15 residues. CDR1 and CDR2 (germline): SGHVS, FQNEAQ. The V and J ends lost 2 bases and 1 base respectively, with 8 bases between them. The CDR3 nucleotides read TGTGCCAGCAGCTTATCCCCCGGAACTAATGAAAAACTGTTTTTT. This encodes CASSLSPGTNEKLFF.

The chain carries TRBV10-1 and TRBJ2-1, with D perhaps TRBD2 (5 bases). V was cut by 5 bases and J by 8 bases, with 13 bases left in between. CDR1 is WNHNN, CDR2 SYGVQD, per germline (reference sequence). This CDR3 is built from 13 residues. CDR3 amino acids: CASSPSVAYEQFF. The CDR3, as DNA: TGCGCCAGCAGTCCCTCGGTAGCGTATGAGCAGTTCTTC.

V usage is TRBV28 and J usage is TRBJ2-1; possibly TRBD1 for D (5 bases). Germline values: CDR1 MDHEN, CDR2 SYDVKM. The CDR3 runs 14 residues. Trimming left V 2 bases short and J 4 bases short, with 9 bases between. CDR3 nucleotide sequence: TGTGCCAGCAGTTTAACCTACAGGTACAATGAGCAGTTCTTC. Encoded protein: CASSLTYRYNEQFF.

The chain has TRBV4-1 and TRBJ2-7; no reliable D call. The CDR3 runs to 11 residues. CDR1 is MGHRA, CDR2 YSYEKL, per germline. CDR3 region: CESVGSYEQYF. Written as DNA, the CDR3 is TGCGAAAGCGTAGGTTCCTACGAGCAGTACTTC.

The CDR3 protein is CASSLPGSYGYTF. The CDR3 DNA is TGCGCCAGCAGCTTGCCAGGGTCCTATGGCTACACCTTC. The chain has TRBV5-1 and TRBJ1-2; D perhaps matches TRBD1 (5 bases). Germline loops: CDR1 SGHRS, CDR2 YFSETQ. The CDR3 has 13 residues. The V gene lost 1 base and the J gene lost 4 bases, with 8 bases spanning the gap. Combining the CDR3 with reference TRBV5-1 and TRBJ1-2 gives the whole variable domain KAGVTQTPRYLIKTRGQQVTLSCSPISGHRSVSWYQQTPGQGLQFLFEYFSETQRNKGNFPGRFSGRQFSNSRSEMNVSTLELGDSALYLCASSLPGSYGYTFGSGTRLTVV.

J is TRBJ1-6 and V is TRBV4-1; D unresolved. V was trimmed by 6 bases and J by 3 bases, leaving 9 bases between them. Germline V lookup: CDR1 MGHRA, CDR2 YSYEKL. The CDR3 is made up of 14 amino acids. The CDR3 nucleotides read TGCGCCAGCAGTGACGGGAGCTATAATTCACCCCTCCACTTT. The encoded protein is CASSDGSYNSPLHF.